This passage covers 31 T cell receptor beta chains from one sample sequenced in a study of blood T cell repertoires in COVID-19. Measured with immunoSEQ multiplex PCR; TCRdb has only the in-frame clones, and not every one. The table shows 160,000 or so clones, with approximately 88% occurring only once. The source material was peripheral blood. The receptors stem from a man in his 60s with acute or convalescent COVID-19.

The gene calls are TRBV7-9 and TRBJ1-1, with 10 bases matching TRBD1. Trimming cost V 5 bases and J 10 bases; bases outside gene matches: 10. CDR3 size: 14 residues. CDR1 SEHNR and CDR2 FQNEAQ come from the germline V gene (reference sequence). The CDR3 region is CASSPQGQGERAFF. CDR3 bases: TGTGCCAGCAGCCCCCAAGGACAGGGGGAACGAGCTTTCTTT.

This chain links TRBV5-5 with TRBJ2-1; 13 bases match TRBD2. From germline, CDR1 is SGHKS and CDR2 YYEKEE (reference sequence). With 4 bases clipped from V and 6 bases from J, the junction kept 7 bases outside the gene matches. This CDR3 region has 16 residues. CDR3 loop: CASSTTSGGATNEQFF. CDR3 nucleotides: TGTGCCAGCAGCACTACTAGCGGGGGGGCCACCAATGAGCAGTTCTTC.

This CDR3 is CASSSRTDSYGYTF. The CDR3 DNA is TGTGCCAGCAGCTCCCGGACAGATAGTTATGGCTACACCTTC. The chain employs TRBV5-5 and TRBJ1-2; a weak D match, TRBD1 (6 bases). CDR3 length: 14 residues. The germline V gene has CDR1 SGHKS and CDR2 YYEKEE (reference sequence). Between the trimmed V and J ends, which lost 3 bases and 5 bases, there was a span of 14 bases.

This sequence joins TRBV6-2 or TRBV6-3 and TRBJ1-4; the match to TRBD1 covers 9 bases. The germline CDR1 and CDR2 sequences are MNHEY and SVGEGT. Trimming at V came to 6 bases and at J to 7 bases, leaving 6 bases not matched to a gene. The CDR3 length is 14 residues. The CDR3 DNA follows: TGTGCCAGCAGCCCCTGGACAGGGGTTGAAAAACTGTTTTTT. Protein: CASSPWTGVEKLFF.

This rearrangement joins TRBV2 to TRBJ1-5; D perhaps matches TRBD1 (6 bases). The CDR3 covers 15 residues. The germline V gene has CDR1 SNHLY and CDR2 FYNNEI. V was pared by 6 bases and J by 7 bases, with 19 bases between. The CDR3, as DNA: TGTGCCAGCAGGGAAAGAGGAAAGGGGGTCCAGCCCCAGCATTTT. It yields the protein CASRERGKGVQPQHF.

There are a few counts of this clone. CDR3 nucleotides: TGCGCCAGCAGCCAAGGTGGGGGGGGAGCTTTCTTT. The encoded protein is CASSQGGGGAFF. The chain joins TRBV4-3 to TRBJ1-1; D might be TRBD1 (5 bases). The CDR3 totals 12 residues. V gave up 1 base and J gave up 10 bases, with 10 bases separating them. Germline CDR1 LGHNA, CDR2 YSLEER.

This clone was detected a few times. The gene calls are TRBV29-1 and TRBJ1-5; D possibly corresponds to TRBD1 (6 bases). The V gene's germline CDR1 is SQVTM and CDR2 ANQGSEA. The CDR3 sequence is 15 residues long. V gave up 4 bases and J gave up 2 bases, with 15 bases separating them. The CDR3 loop is CSVVESGGGNQPQHF. CDR3 sequence (DNA): TGCAGCGTTGTCGAGTCGGGGGGCGGCAATCAGCCCCAGCATTTT.

The DNA of the CDR3 is TGTGCCAGCAGCTTTAGGACTTACAATGAGCAGTTCTTC. Its protein product is CASSFRTYNEQFF. This rearrangement joins TRBV5-6 to TRBJ2-1; possible D gene TRBD2, 5 bases. Trimming cost V 2 bases and J 4 bases, with 7 bases left between them. The CDR3 has 13 amino acids. Germline V lookup: CDR1 SGHDT, CDR2 YYEEEE.

This chain joins TRBV11-3 and TRBJ2-3; D gene unclear. The CDR3 loop spans 14 amino acids. V was pared by 4 bases and J by 0 bases, with 8 bases between. Germline V gives CDR1 SGHNT, CDR2 YENEEA. The CDR3 sequence: CASSSTASTDTQYF. CDR3 coding DNA: TGTGCCAGCAGCTCGACTGCGAGCACAGATACGCAGTATTTT.

The rearrangement links TRBV27 to TRBJ2-7, with 9 positions matching TRBD1. With 4 bases clipped from V and 6 bases from J, the junction kept 7 bases outside the gene matches. This CDR3 comprises 14 residues. Per germline, CDR1 MNHEY and CDR2 SMNVEV (reference sequence). CDR3 nucleotide sequence: TGTGCCAGCAGTTCCGACAGGGGGTTGAGCGAGCAGTACTTC. It is translated as CASSSDRGLSEQYF.

Details on this clone: This sample also contains other DNA sequences that code for the same CDR3. The chain is built from TRBV7-2 and TRBJ1-1; the D is unclear. Germline CDR1 and CDR2: SGHTA and FQGNSA. Trimming left V 2 bases short and J 1 base short, with 5 bases between. The CDR3 has 13 amino acids. CDR3 residues: CASSLNRNTEAFF. DNA of the CDR3: TGTGCCAGCAGCTTAAACAGGAACACTGAAGCTTTCTTT.

The J gene is TRBJ2-1, the V gene TRBV7-2; D is perhaps TRBD2 (6 bases). Germline CDR1 and CDR2: SGHTA and FQGNSA. The CDR3 is 17 residues long. V lost 1 base, J lost 4 bases, and 17 bases lay in between. The CDR3: CASSLGFARGVYNEQFF. In DNA, the CDR3 is TGTGCCAGCAGCTTAGGGTTCGCGCGCGGGGTATACAATGAGCAGTTCTTC.

V usage is TRBV10-3 and J usage is TRBJ2-7, with D possibly matching TRBD1 (6 bases). The CDR3 contains 14 residues. Germline CDR1 reads ENHRY; CDR2 reads SYGVKD. V lost 5 bases and J 2 bases, leaving 13 bases between the germline ends. The CDR3: CAISPLTGAYEQYF. CDR3 DNA sequence: TGTGCCATCAGTCCTCTGACAGGAGCCTACGAGCAGTACTTC.

The chain employs TRBV5-5 and TRBJ2-2; weak D call: TRBD2 (6 bases). V was trimmed by 4 bases and J by 4 bases, leaving 17 bases between them. The germline V gene encodes CDR1 SGHKS and CDR2 YYEKEE (reference sequence). This CDR3 is built from 16 residues. The CDR3 spells CASSPLGGGGTGELFF. Written as DNA, the CDR3 is TGTGCCAGCAGCCCCTTGGGTGGGGGAGGCACCGGGGAGCTGTTTTTT.

This clone was picked up a small number of times. This chain links TRBV12-5 with TRBJ1-1; 7 nucleotides align to TRBD1. J gave up 0 bases and V 5 bases, and 3 bases lay outside the gene matches. CDR3 length: 14 amino acids. The germline V gene has CDR1 LGHNT and CDR2 FRNRAP. For the CDR3, the DNA is TGTGCTAGTGGTCCGGGACAGTTGAACACTGAAGCTTTCTTT. Its translation is CASGPGQLNTEAFF.

The chain combines TRBV30 with TRBJ1-2; TRBD1 matches at 8 bases. CDR1 and CDR2 (germline): GTSNPN, SVGIG (reference sequence). V lost 3 bases, J lost 4 bases, and 4 bases stayed unmatched. There are 13 residues in the CDR3. The CDR3 DNA sequence: TGTGCCTGGAGGGGGACAGGCGGCTATGGCTACACCTTC. It yields the protein CAWRGTGGYGYTF.

This rearrangement joins TRBV4-1 to TRBJ1-5, with TRBD1 identical over 9 bases. This CDR3 comprises 19 residues. The J segment lost 1 base and the V segment lost 4 bases, leaving 14 bases of the junction unmatched. In germline, CDR1 is MGHRA, CDR2 YSYEKL. The CDR3 coding sequence is TGCGCCAGCAGCCCAGGGACAGGGCGTGGGGTAGTGAGCAATCAGCCCCAGCATTTT. Protein: CASSPGTGRGVVSNQPQHF.

The V gene is TRBV6-5, the J gene TRBJ1-5, with 9 positions matching TRBD1. CDR3 length equals 15 residues. Germline V CDR1 and CDR2: MNHEY, SVGAGI. The trim removed 5 bases at V and 3 bases at J, leaving 5 bases unmatched. CDR3 sequence reads: CASSRRDRDNQPQHF. For the CDR3, the DNA is TGTGCCAGCAGTCGACGGGACAGGGACAATCAGCCCCAGCATTTT.

The chain has TRBV6-6 and TRBJ1-1, with D tentatively TRBD1 (5 bases). The CDR3 is 14 amino acids. The V gene's germline CDR1 is MNHNY and CDR2 SVGAGI (reference sequence). Trimming removed 0 bases from V and 6 bases from J, with 11 bases in between. Here the CDR3 DNA reads TGTGCCAGCAGTTACTCGCACAGGAGACCTGAAGCTTTCTTT. As protein: CASSYSHRRPEAFF.

The chain carries TRBV4-3 and TRBJ1-3; no definite D call. Germline values: CDR1 LGHNA, CDR2 YSLEER. The CDR3 length is 17 residues. Trimming cost V 1 base and J 0 bases, with 13 bases left between them. CDR3 sequence: CASSQALDSHSGNTIYF. The CDR3 nucleotides are TGCGCCAGCAGCCAAGCTCTGGACTCTCACTCTGGAAACACCATATATTTT.

The V gene is TRBV6-2 or TRBV6-3, the J gene TRBJ1-5, with a weak D call TRBD1 (6 bases). V lost 2 bases and J lost 14, with 19 bases in between. Germline V gives CDR1 MNHEY, CDR2 SVGEGT. This CDR3 contains 14 residues. The CDR3 is CASSYGGRTRVEHF. In nucleotides, the CDR3 is TGTGCCAGCAGTTACGGGGGCCGGACACGTGTGGAGCATTTT.

The rearrangement uses TRBV29-1 and TRBJ1-2; D unclear. Trimming took 5 bases from V and 0 from J, leaving 7 bases between them. The CDR3 is 12 residues long. Germline values: CDR1 SQVTM, CDR2 ANQGSEA. The CDR3 region is CSVTQANYGYTF. The CDR3 bases are TGCAGCGTTACACAAGCTAACTATGGCTACACCTTC.

The rearrangement links TRBV19 to TRBJ2-1; no clear D. V dropped 4 bases and J dropped 4 bases, with 5 bases sitting between them. Germline lookup yields CDR1 LNHDA and CDR2 SQIVND (reference sequence). CDR3 length: 12 amino acids. CDR3 DNA sequence: TGTGCCAGTAGTACACAATACAATGAGCAGTTCTTC. Translated: CASSTQYNEQFF.

This clone was seen only a few times. This chain uses TRBV18 with TRBJ1-2, with no clear D. Per the germline V gene, CDR1 is KGHSH and CDR2 is LQKENI. The CDR3 loop spans 15 amino acids. V lost 3 bases and J 4 bases, leaving 15 bases between the germline ends. The CDR3 loop is CASSPGAGLGYGYTF. CDR3 sequence (DNA): TGTGCCAGCTCACCCGGTGCGGGGTTGGGCTATGGCTACACCTTC. The variable domain in full, with the rest retrieved from reference TRBV18 and TRBJ1-2, is NAGVMQNPRHLVRRRGQEARLRCSPMKGHSHVYWYRQLPEEGLKFMVYLQKENIIDESGMPKERFSAEFPKEGPSILRIQQVVRGDSAAYFCASSPGAGLGYGYTFGSGTRLTVV.

The genes are TRBV2 and TRBJ1-5; TRBD1 might be the D (5 bases). Germline lookup yields CDR1 SNHLY and CDR2 FYNNEI. The CDR3 has 15 amino acids. V lost 1 base, J lost 7 bases, and 14 bases lay in between. DNA of the CDR3: TGTGCCAGCAGTGAAGGGGGCGCGGGGTCCCAGCCCCAGCATTTT. Protein product: CASSEGGAGSQPQHF. The full variable domain, in which reference TRBV2 and TRBJ1-5 provide the parts outside the CDR3, is EPEVTQTPSHQVTQMGQEVILRCVPISNHLYFYWYRQILGQKVEFLVSFYNNEISEKSEIFDDQFSVERPDGSNFTLKIRSTKLEDSAMYFCASSEGGAGSQPQHFGDGTRLSIL.

This chain uses TRBV12-3 or TRBV12-4 with TRBJ2-2, with D maybe TRBD2 (5 bases). This CDR3 region has 13 residues. V was shortened by 5 bases and J by 4 bases, with 8 bases between the two germline ends. CDR3 DNA: TGTGCCAGCAGTCGGACTTTCACCGGGGAGCTGTTTTTT. Encoded protein: CASSRTFTGELFF.

The J gene is TRBJ1-2, the V gene TRBV5-6; D is perhaps TRBD1 (6 bases). CDR3 length: 14 residues. V dropped 5 bases and J dropped 7 bases, with 18 bases sitting between them. Germline V gives CDR1 SGHDT, CDR2 YYEEEE. The CDR3 bases are TGTGCCAGCAGTTTTAACAGGGAGTACGGTGGCTACACCTTC. Residues: CASSFNREYGGYTF.

The V gene is TRBV3-1 (or the pseudogene TRBV3-2), the J gene TRBJ2-2; no definite D call. CDR3 length equals 13 residues. Trimming cost V 0 bases and J 6 bases, with 5 bases left between them. Germline V gene data show CDR1 as LGHDT and CDR2 as YNNKEL (reference sequence). This chain's CDR3 is CASSQETAGELFF. The CDR3 bases are TGTGCCAGCAGCCAAGAAACTGCCGGGGAGCTGTTTTTT.

The rearrangement links TRBV7-2 to TRBJ2-1; D not resolved. Germline V CDR1 and CDR2: SGHTA, FQGNSA. This CDR3 spans 15 amino acids. Between the trimmed V and J ends, which lost 2 bases and 1 base, there was a span of 9 bases. The CDR3 DNA sequence: TGTGCCAGCAGCTTATTAGACTTTTCCTACAATGAGCAGTTCTTC. It yields the protein CASSLLDFSYNEQFF. The variable domain in full, completed from reference TRBV7-2 and TRBJ2-1, reads GAGVSQSPSNKVTEKGKDVELRCDPISGHTALYWYRQSLGQGLEFLIYFQGNSAPDKSGLPSDRFSAERTGGSVSTLTIQRTQQEDSAVYLCASSLLDFSYNEQFFGPGTRLTVL.

The chain joins TRBV18 to TRBJ2-3, with 9 bases lining up with TRBD2. V shed 2 bases and J 5 bases; nucleotides not matched to a gene: 8. The CDR3 covers 16 residues. From germline, CDR1 is KGHSH and CDR2 LQKENI. In DNA, the CDR3 is TGTGCCAGCTCACCAAACGGTGCTAGCGGGGTAGATACGCAGTATTTT. Encoded protein: CASSPNGASGVDTQYF.

The chain uses TRBV10-3 and TRBJ1-4, with TRBD1 matching over 7 bases. CDR1 ENHRY and CDR2 SYGVKD come from the germline V gene. The V segment lost 2 bases and the J segment 8 bases; nucleotides outside the gene matches: 2. The length of the CDR3 is 13 residues. CDR3 nucleotides: TGTGCCATCAGTGAGAAACAGGGGGAAAAACTGTTTTTT. It is translated as CAISEKQGEKLFF.